Shown below are 14 T cell receptor beta chains from a single sample sequenced in a study of Graves' ophthalmopathy and Graves' hyperthyroidism. RNA served as the template for amplifying TCR beta CDR3 regions. A first-round RT-PCR used HTBI primers, followed by a second-round multiplex PCR. TCRdb re-called the multiplex PCR reads with MiXCR, one entry per CDR3 protein. The data show about 550,000 distinct CDR3 sequences, about two fifths seen once. Sequencing input: peripheral blood or thyroid tissue (not recorded which). The receptors were gathered from an adult man with Graves' hyperthyroidism.

Ten or more counts support this clonotype. The chain carries TRBV10-3 and TRBJ1-4; the D is unclear. This CDR3 has 14 amino acids. Germline CDR1 ENHRY, CDR2 SYGVKD. With 3 bases removed from V and 0 bases from J, the gap between germline ends came to 5 bases. In DNA, the CDR3 is TGTGCCATCAGTGACGAAGCAACTAATGAAAAACTGTTTTTT. It codes for CAISDEATNEKLFF.

The chain joins TRBV29-1 to TRBJ2-7, with 9 bases aligning to TRBD2. Trimming took 2 bases from V and 0 from J; bases not matched to a gene: 14. The CDR3 is made up of 18 amino acids. From germline, CDR1 is SQVTM and CDR2 ANQGSEA. CDR3 nucleotides: TGCAGCGTTGAATTACGGCGCGGGGGGGGGTTCCCCTCCTACGAGCAGTACTTC. Translation gives CSVELRRGGGFPSYEQYF.

This clonotype was detected many times. The gene calls are TRBV2 and TRBJ1-6, with TRBD1 as a possible D gene (5 bases). CDR1 and CDR2 from the germline V gene are SNHLY and FYNNEI. There are 13 residues in the CDR3. Between the trimmed V and J ends, which lost 6 bases and 7 bases, there was a span of 10 bases. The CDR3 spells CASRQQENSPLHF. In DNA form, the CDR3 reads TGTGCCAGCAGGCAACAGGAGAATTCACCCCTCCACTTT.

The J gene is TRBJ1-5, the V gene TRBV5-6; D gene ambiguous. The ends were cut back, 4 bases at V and 4 bases at J, with 9 bases in the middle. Germline CDR1 reads SGHDT; CDR2 reads YYEEEE. The CDR3 runs to 13 residues. The CDR3 coding sequence is TGTGCCAGCAGCCTGTGGGATAATCAGCCCCAGCATTTT. This codes for CASSLWDNQPQHF.

With respect to this clonotype: A much larger clone differs by one base, so this may be a read error. The CDR3 reads CAWSARLGWDTEAFF. CDR3 nucleotide sequence: TGTGCCTGGAGTGCACGTCTAGGGTGGGACACTGAAGCTTTCTTT. The chain couples TRBV24-1 to TRBJ1-1, with D hard to call. V shed 12 bases and J shed 3 bases, with 22 bases lying between them. Germline values: CDR1 KGHDR, CDR2 SFDVKD. The CDR3 has 15 amino acids.

The gene calls are TRBV29-1 and TRBJ2-7; no definite D call. CDR3 size: 11 residues. The V gene's germline CDR1 is SQVTM and CDR2 ANQGSEA. This CDR3 is CSANRDYEQYF. The CDR3 nucleotides are TGCAGTGCTAATAGGGACTACGAGCAGTACTTC.

This clonotype appeared a few times. DNA for the CDR3: TGTGCCAGCGGGATTACCGGGACTAGCGACACAGATACGCAGTATTTT. Translating gives CASGITGTSDTDTQYF. The chain is built from TRBV12-3 or TRBV12-4 and TRBJ2-3; 10 bases align to TRBD2. The length of the CDR3 is 16 residues. V shed 8 bases and J 2 bases; nucleotides not matched to a gene: 10.

This clonotype came up a few times. CDR3 in DNA: TGTGCCAGCAGCCCGGGGGACGGCAACTACGAGCAGTACTTC. This encodes CASSPGDGNYEQYF. V and J are TRBV7-6 and TRBJ2-7, with D possibly matching TRBD2 (6 bases). The CDR3 spans 14 residues. Trimming stripped 5 bases from V and 3 bases from J, with 14 bases between. CDR1 is SGHVS, CDR2 FNYEAQ, per germline.

This clonotype was counted between two and nine times. The V call is TRBV2, the J call TRBJ2-5; 8 bases are shared with TRBD1. The germline CDR1 and CDR2 sequences are SNHLY and FYNNEI. This CDR3 has 13 residues. V was pared by 8 bases and J by 5 bases, with 7 bases of the junction left unmatched. In nucleotides, the CDR3 is TGTGCCAGCGAGCCAACAGGGGGGGAGACCCAGTACTTC. Amino acid sequence: CASEPTGGETQYF.

This clonotype was found many times. The chain couples TRBV20-1 to TRBJ1-1; 9 bases match TRBD1. Germline loops: CDR1 DFQATT, CDR2 SNEGSKA (reference sequence). V trimming: 0 bases; J trimming: 7 bases; junction bases outside the gene matches: 9. The CDR3 consists of 15 residues. The CDR3 DNA reads as TGCAGTGCTAGAGATCCCGGACAGGGGAAGGGTGAAGCTTTCTTT. Its translation: CSARDPGQGKGEAFF.

The chain recombines TRBV20-1 with TRBJ2-7, with 10 bases that match TRBD2. The CDR3 consists of 14 residues. Trimming took 1 base from V and 4 from J; bases not matched to a gene: 4. Germline V gives CDR1 DFQATT, CDR2 SNEGSKA (reference sequence). CDR3 in DNA: TGCAGTGCTAGAGCTGTAGCGGGAGGTTACGAGCAGTACTTC. Residues: CSARAVAGGYEQYF.

The V gene is TRBV7-3, the J gene TRBJ1-1, with D tentatively TRBD1 (6 bases). Between the trimmed V and J ends, which lost 0 bases and 3 bases, there was a span of 8 bases. CDR3 length: 14 amino acids. The V gene's germline CDR1 is SGHTA and CDR2 FQGTGA. The CDR3, as DNA: TGTGCCAGCAGCTTAACCAGGGGTGACACTGAAGCTTTCTTT. Translating it yields CASSLTRGDTEAFF.

The genes are TRBV20-1 and TRBJ2-7; D is uncertain. Germline loops: CDR1 DFQATT, CDR2 SNEGSKA (reference sequence). Deletions cut 3 bases from V and 7 bases from J, with 10 bases between. This CDR3 is built from 11 residues. CDR3 sequence reads: CSARKTNEQYF. The CDR3 bases are TGCAGTGCTAGGAAGACCAATGAGCAGTACTTC.

The table lists this clonotype with many counts. The genes are TRBV7-2 and TRBJ1-1; D gene unclear. Germline loops: CDR1 SGHTA, CDR2 FQGNSA. V gave up 5 bases and J gave up 7 bases, with 8 bases separating them. CDR3 length equals 11 residues. This chain's CDR3 is CASSPGIEAFF. The CDR3 coding sequence is TGTGCCAGCAGCCCCGGGATTGAAGCTTTCTTT.